What follows are 22 T cell receptor beta chains derived from one specimen sequenced in a study of T cells in tuberculosis. Profiled with immunoSEQ multiplex PCR; TCRdb holds only in-frame clones, not every one. The table includes over 30,000 clones, around 96% detected once. The sample consisted of PBMCs. These receptors came from a donor between 10 and 35 years old with latent tuberculosis or without tuberculosis infection.

V and J are TRBV4-1 and TRBJ2-5, with D perhaps matching TRBD2 (7 bases). The CDR3 totals 15 residues. V shed 0 bases and J shed 5 bases, with 13 bases lying between them. Per the germline V gene, CDR1 is MGHRA and CDR2 is YSYEKL. The CDR3 spells CASSQEGGGFETQYF. In DNA, the CDR3 is TGCGCCAGCAGCCAAGAAGGGGGGGGCTTCGAGACCCAGTACTTC.

The chain is built from TRBV5-6 and TRBJ1-4; D is uncertain. The CDR3 loop spans 14 amino acids. Germline CDR1 and CDR2: SGHDT and YYEEEE. Trimming cost V 0 bases and J 6 bases, with 9 bases left between them. CDR3 region: CASSLGAPDEKLFF. The CDR3 DNA reads as TGTGCCAGCAGCTTGGGGGCGCCGGATGAAAAACTGTTTTTT. The whole variable domain, remainder taken from reference TRBV5-6 and TRBJ1-4, is DAGVTQSPTHLIKTRGQQVTLRCSPKSGHDTVSWYQQALGQGPQFIFQYYEEEERQRGNFPDRFSGHQFPNYSSELNVNALLLGDSALYLCASSLGAPDEKLFFGSGTQLSVL.

The chain carries TRBV19 and TRBJ1-1; 7 nucleotides line up with TRBD1. The CDR3 loop spans 15 amino acids. J gave up 1 base and V 4 bases, and 6 bases lay outside the gene matches. In germline, CDR1 is LNHDA, CDR2 SQIVND (reference sequence). CDR3 bases: TGTGCCAGTAGTAGAGACAGGGAGGGGAACACTGAAGCTTTCTTT. Translated: CASSRDREGNTEAFF.

The chain joins TRBV2 to TRBJ2-3; perhaps TRBD1 as D (6 bases). CDR3 length: 11 residues. Germline V gene lookup returns CDR1 SNHLY and CDR2 FYNNEI. V was trimmed by 6 bases and J by 12 bases, leaving 13 bases between them. The CDR3 DNA is TGTGCCAGCAGGGCCGGGACACGACAGTATTTT. This gives the protein CASRAGTRQYF.

The chain has TRBV28 and TRBJ2-3; D may be TRBD2 (5 bases). The CDR3 runs to 13 residues. Germline V CDR1 and CDR2: MDHEN, SYDVKM. Trimming stripped 3 bases from V and 9 bases from J, with 13 bases between. As DNA, the CDR3 is TGTGCCAGCAGTTTTCCCCTCGTAGCGACGCAGTATTTT. Its translation is CASSFPLVATQYF.

The chain combines TRBV5-1 with TRBJ2-2, with D maybe TRBD1 (5 bases). The CDR3 contains 16 residues. Trimming removed 0 bases at V and 5 bases at J, with 14 bases between. The germline V gene encodes CDR1 SGHRS and CDR2 YFSETQ. As DNA, the CDR3 is TGCGCCAGCAGCTTGGTTCTAGGGTCAGGGACCGGGGAGCTGTTTTTT. This translates into CASSLVLGSGTGELFF.

This sequence joins TRBV30 and TRBJ2-1; possible D gene TRBD1, 6 bases. Between the trimmed V and J ends, which lost 4 bases and 7 bases, there was a span of 8 bases. Germline V gene data show CDR1 as GTSNPN and CDR2 as SVGIG (reference sequence). The CDR3 consists of 11 residues. This CDR3 is CAWKRGNEQFF. The CDR3 nucleotides read TGTGCCTGGAAGAGGGGGAATGAGCAGTTCTTC.

The chain carries TRBV25-1 and TRBJ2-1; TRBD1 might be the D (6 bases). Trimming took off 3 bases at V and 0 bases at J, with 12 bases between the two ends. Germline CDR1 and CDR2: MGHDK and SYGVNS. The CDR3 sequence is 16 residues long. CDR3 in amino acids: CASSEGTKPSYNEQFF. CDR3 DNA: TGTGCCAGCAGTGAGGGGACAAAACCCTCCTACAATGAGCAGTTCTTC.

The rearrangement uses TRBV5-1 and TRBJ2-7; 9 bases agree with TRBD1. This CDR3 spans 14 amino acids. Trimming removed 5 bases from V and 2 bases from J; junction bases left unmatched: 5. Germline CDR1 reads SGHRS; CDR2 reads YFSETQ. CDR3 nucleotides: TGCGCCAGCAGAACTACAGGGGGCACCTACGAGCAGTACTTC. Residues: CASRTTGGTYEQYF.

The V gene is TRBV6-5, the J gene TRBJ2-7; 12 nucleotides align to TRBD2. Germline-derived CDR1 and CDR2 are MNHEY and SVGAGI. The CDR3 has 16 residues. V shed 2 bases and J 5 bases; nucleotides not matched to a gene: 7. CDR3 sequence: CASSYGRLAGANEQYF. The CDR3 DNA follows: TGTGCCAGCAGTTACGGACGACTAGCGGGAGCGAACGAGCAGTACTTC.

The rearrangement links TRBV2 to TRBJ1-1, with D unclear. The germline V gene has CDR1 SNHLY and CDR2 FYNNEI. This CDR3 spans 12 amino acids. V was trimmed by 11 bases and J by 1 base, leaving 11 bases between them. CDR3 loop: CAYVRENTEAFF. The CDR3 DNA follows: TGTGCCTACGTCCGGGAGAACACTGAAGCTTTCTTT.

This chain connects TRBV2 to TRBJ1-1; weak D call: TRBD1 (5 bases). Trimming left V 0 bases short and J 5 bases short, with 13 bases between. The CDR3 is 15 residues long. Germline V gene lookup returns CDR1 SNHLY and CDR2 FYNNEI. The CDR3 sequence is CASSEAIPGGTEAFF. The CDR3 nucleotides are TGTGCCAGCAGTGAAGCAATCCCCGGGGGTACTGAAGCTTTCTTT.

The rearrangement links TRBV28 to TRBJ2-1, with TRBD2 matching 8 bases. Germline V gene sequence: CDR1 MDHEN, CDR2 SYDVKM. Trimming removed 4 bases from V and 6 bases from J; junction bases left unmatched: 8. The length of the CDR3 is 15 residues. CDR3 amino acids: CASSSLAGFLNEQFF. The CDR3 DNA reads as TGTGCCAGCAGTTCTCTAGCGGGCTTCCTCAATGAGCAGTTCTTC.

The rearrangement joins TRBV28 to TRBJ2-2, with D unresolved. CDR1 is MDHEN and CDR2 is SYDVKM in the germline V gene. V was cut by 8 bases and J by 0 bases, with 13 bases left in between. The CDR3 is 15 amino acids. The CDR3 here is CASWATSANTGELFF. Here the CDR3 DNA reads TGTGCCAGCTGGGCAACTTCCGCGAACACCGGGGAGCTGTTTTTT. Combining the CDR3 with reference TRBV28 and TRBJ2-2 gives the whole variable domain DVKVTQSSRYLVKRTGEKVFLECVQDMDHENMFWYRQDPGLGLRLIYFSYDVKMKEKGDIPEGYSVSREKKERFSLILESASTNQTSMYLCASWATSANTGELFFGEGSRLTVL.

V gene TRBV13 combines with J gene TRBJ2-1; 7 bases map to TRBD1. Germline loops: CDR1 PRHDT, CDR2 FYEKMQ (reference sequence). The V and J ends lost 5 bases and 12 bases, in that order; junction bases with no gene match: 7. CDR3 length: 12 amino acids. The CDR3: CASSVDRALQFF. In DNA form, the CDR3 reads TGTGCCAGCAGCGTTGACAGGGCCCTGCAGTTCTTC.

The gene calls are TRBV4-1 and TRBJ1-4, with 8 bases fitting TRBD1. Germline CDR1 and CDR2: MGHRA and YSYEKL. This CDR3 is built from 19 residues. Unmatched junction bases numbered 18, after V lost 1 base and J lost 8 bases. In DNA, the CDR3 is TGCGCCAGCAGCCAAGGAAGGTGGTTTCAGGGGGCGAAAGGAGAAAAACTGTTTTTT. Translated: CASSQGRWFQGAKGEKLFF.

This clone came up once. This chain connects TRBV9 to TRBJ2-5; 7 bases map to TRBD2. V lost 4 bases and J lost 3; bases outside the gene matches: 3. There are 13 residues in the CDR3. The germline gives CDR1 SGDLS, CDR2 YYNGEE. The CDR3 loop is CASSRSGKETQYF. The CDR3 nucleotides are TGTGCCAGCAGCCGGAGCGGGAAAGAGACCCAGTACTTC.

The V call is TRBV29-1, the J call TRBJ1-4; TRBD1 matches 7 bases. From germline, CDR1 is SQVTM and CDR2 ANQGSEA. The V segment lost 7 bases and the J segment 0 bases; nucleotides outside the gene matches: 8. The CDR3 loop spans 15 amino acids. The CDR3 is CSAVGTGATNEKLFF. The CDR3 nucleotides read TGCAGCGCTGTCGGCACAGGGGCAACTAATGAAAAACTGTTTTTT.

This chain links TRBV5-1 with TRBJ1-4, with TRBD1 matching over 12 bases. The CDR3 extends over 14 amino acids. Germline loops: CDR1 SGHRS, CDR2 YFSETQ. Trimming removed 5 bases from V and 6 bases from J; junction bases left unmatched: 2. The CDR3 DNA sequence: TGCGCCAGCAGGGGACAGGGGGCTGATGAAAAACTGTTTTTT. This encodes CASRGQGADEKLFF.

V gene TRBV27 combines with J gene TRBJ1-1, with D possibly being TRBD1 (5 bases). Germline CDR1 MNHEY, CDR2 SMNVEV (reference sequence). The V gene lost 6 bases and the J gene lost 7 bases, with 9 bases spanning the gap. This CDR3 comprises 11 residues. The CDR3 protein is CASRWGGEAFF. For the CDR3, the DNA is TGTGCCAGCAGGTGGGGGGGTGAAGCTTTCTTT.

V and J are TRBV7-2 and TRBJ2-1; TRBD1 aligns across 7 bases. Per germline, CDR1 SGHTA and CDR2 FQGNSA. With 5 bases clipped from V and 8 bases from J, the junction kept 9 bases outside the gene matches. The CDR3 has 14 amino acids. The CDR3 DNA reads as TGTGCCAGCAGCCCAAATCGACAGGGTGATGAGCAGTTCTTC. Amino acid sequence: CASSPNRQGDEQFF.

The CDR3 region is CAWSVPLHSTVKNIQYF. The CDR3 DNA sequence: TGTGCCTGGAGTGTACCTCTTCACAGTACAGTCAAAAACATTCAGTACTTC. The rearrangement links TRBV30 to TRBJ2-4; D call uncertain. Germline lookup yields CDR1 GTSNPN and CDR2 SVGIG (reference sequence). The CDR3 extends over 17 amino acids. The V gene lost 0 bases and the J gene lost 3 bases, with 18 bases spanning the gap.